This is a list of T cell receptor beta chains from one sample in a study of blood T cell repertoires in COVID-19. The data were produced by immunoSEQ multiplex PCR, yet TCRdb's version contains in-frame clones alone and is incomplete. This table holds hundreds of thousands of clones, about nine tenths found once. Sequences were obtained from peripheral blood. The receptors originated from a woman under 40 with active or convalescent COVID-19. CDR3s leave out the opening cysteine and the closing phenylalanine or tryptophan. D genes are given only for firm matches. Size is omitted from some rows. Given values are once, few, many or a class for expanded clones.

d_call | j_call | v_call | clone_size | cdr3_aa
TRBD1 | TRBJ1-2 | TRBV9 | once | ASSGDRAGYT
TRBD2 | TRBJ2-7 | TRBV4-2 | - | ASSQDSSGPYEQY
TRBD1 | TRBJ1-2 | TRBV20-1 | - | SASPELDRGGSGYT
TRBD2 | TRBJ2-3 | TRBV3-1/TRBV3-2 | - | ASSLGPGLALSTDTQY
TRBD2 | TRBJ2-3 | TRBV7-8 | - | ASSWTSGSVPDTQY
- | TRBJ2-7 | TRBV10-3 | - | AISEGTYEQY
- | TRBJ1-1 | TRBV18 | few | ASSTGQSSNTEAF
TRBD1 | TRBJ1-2 | TRBV7-2 | - | ASSQDRAYGYT
TRBD1 | TRBJ1-2 | TRBV28 | - | AIPRQGAAKGYT
TRBD1 | TRBJ1-5 | TRBV6-1 | - | ASSEGTGEGQPQH
TRBD2 | TRBJ2-1 | TRBV4-1 | - | ASSQEDEAGDYNEQF
- | TRBJ2-1 | TRBV27 | - | ASSLLARDDEQF
- | TRBJ2-7 | TRBV7-9 | few | ASSLAPGLDRYEQY
- | TRBJ1-3 | TRBV6-1 | - | ASSELGANSGNTIY
- | TRBJ1-4 | TRBV6-6 | - | ASSTTGSVLEKLF
- | TRBJ1-5 | TRBV12-3/TRBV12-4 | - | ASSSSGGQPQH
TRBD1 | TRBJ1-1 | TRBV4-1 | - | ASSQADRGATEAF
TRBD1 | TRBJ1-1 | TRBV5-1 | - | ASSRTGTGAIAEAF
- | TRBJ2-2 | TRBV5-1 | - | ASSLVESGELF
- | TRBJ2-3 | TRBV2 | - | ASSEARKISSAADTQY
- | TRBJ2-7 | TRBV19 | - | ASSITAYYEQY
- | TRBJ1-5 | TRBV10-2 | - | ASSESPIVDQPQH
- | TRBJ1-3 | TRBV4-1 | - | ASSQVGGLGNTIY
- | TRBJ1-1 | TRBV7-9 | - | ASSLVNTEAF
- | TRBJ2-1 | TRBV19 | - | ASSRQTYNEQF